There are many counts of the clone carrying this TCR beta chain. Its antigen is still unknown. The beta constant-region primer was an equimolar mix of two oligonucleotides covering TRBC1 and TRBC2. The cDNA 3' end received a ligated single-stranded oligonucleotide carrying the SP2 primer and a 12-nucleotide UMI. TCRdb re-called the UMI-ligation and nested PCR reads through MiXCR, storing one row per CDR3 protein. The sample yields 84,000 or so distinct CDR3 sequences, 5.5% to 8.5% seen once. The sample comes from a study of naive and memory T cell subsets. Study-wide results and caveats: No ground truth validated the naive and memory repertoire findings. Over 95% of naive TCR sequences appeared only once after error correction, unlike memory subsets.

Specimen: central memory CD4+ T cells from blood. The receptor comes from a human donor in good health.

This CDR3 reads CATPPGGGGQGTEAFF. CDR3 nucleotides: TGTGCCACCCCCCCGGGCGGAGGCGGCCAAGGGACTGAAGCTTTCTTT. The chain is built from TRBV2 and TRBJ1-1; D call uncertain. CDR3 length equals 16 residues. Germline V gene lookup returns CDR1 SNHLY and CDR2 FYNNEI. The germline V and J ends were trimmed by 10 bases and 5 bases, with 26 bases remaining between them.